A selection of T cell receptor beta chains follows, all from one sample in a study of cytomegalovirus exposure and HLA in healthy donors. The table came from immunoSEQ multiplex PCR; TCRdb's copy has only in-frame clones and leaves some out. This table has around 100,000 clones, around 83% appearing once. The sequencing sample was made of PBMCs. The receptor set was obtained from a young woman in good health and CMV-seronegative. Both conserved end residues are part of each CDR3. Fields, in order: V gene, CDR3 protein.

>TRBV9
CASSVALSSYNEQFF
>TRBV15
CATSPFVSGANVLTF
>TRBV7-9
CASSPLGAYEKLFF
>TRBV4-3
CASSQGDLTGGGTGELFF
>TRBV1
CTSSQVRGRCIKTSGGNYNEQFF
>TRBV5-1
CASREIGTDTQYF
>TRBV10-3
CAISGWGQGVRSEQYF
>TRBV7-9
CASSPDSPEQFF
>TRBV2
CASTRLANSYEQYF
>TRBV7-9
CASSVQGVGTEAFF
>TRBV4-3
CATRQFVSNTGELFF
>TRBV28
CASWGDPGGYTF
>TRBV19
CASRRTSGRGRETDTQYF
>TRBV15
CATSRVSNNEQFF